One sample yielded the 25 T cell receptor beta chains listed below, sequenced in a study of shared T cell receptors in the human thymus. Assay: immunoSEQ multiplex PCR; the TCRdb copy retains only in-frame clones and omits some. Among almost 550,000 clones listed, roughly 74% were seen once. Separately, the same data were catalogued under a study of human thymus T cells.

The sample comprised thymocytes. Receptor source: a boy less than two years old with a congenital heart defect.

The chain is built from TRBV28 and TRBJ1-5; TRBD1 matches at 7 bases. There are 14 residues in the CDR3. V was clipped by 8 bases and J by 0 bases; unmatched bases: 4. CDR1 and CDR2 from the germline V gene are MDHEN and SYDVKM. For the CDR3, the DNA is TGTGCCAGCCACAGGGGTCTTAGCAATCAGCCCCAGCATTTT. This gives the protein CASHRGLSNQPQHF.

In its sample, this clone was seen a few times. The rearrangement joins TRBV27 to TRBJ1-2, with 7 bases identical to TRBD1. Trimming at V came to 2 bases and at J to 3 bases, leaving 18 bases not matched to a gene. The CDR3 sequence is 19 residues long. Per the germline V gene, CDR1 is MNHEY and CDR2 is SMNVEV (reference sequence). CDR3 amino acids: CASSLVSSLQGRAHYGYTF. The CDR3 DNA reads TGTGCCAGCAGTTTAGTCTCGTCCTTACAGGGGAGAGCCCACTATGGCTACACCTTC.

This clone turned up a few times. The gene calls are TRBV18 and TRBJ2-5; 8 nucleotides line up with TRBD1. The V segment lost 6 bases and the J segment 5 bases; nucleotides outside the gene matches: 5. CDR1 KGHSH and CDR2 LQKENI come from the germline V gene. The CDR3 loop spans 13 amino acids. CDR3 amino acids: CASSDRDCETQYF. The DNA for the CDR3 is TGTGCCAGCTCGGACAGGGATTGTGAGACCCAGTACTTC.

This clone was counted a few times. The chain links TRBV5-1 to TRBJ2-2; possible D gene TRBD2, 5 bases. The germline V and J ends were trimmed by 7 bases and 1 base, with 5 bases remaining between them. The CDR3 covers 12 residues. CDR1 and CDR2 from the germline V gene are SGHRS and YFSETQ. This CDR3 is CASGLNTGELFF. The CDR3 coding sequence is TGCGCCAGCGGACTGAACACCGGGGAGCTGTTTTTT.

This clone was seen just once. The CDR3 DNA sequence: TGCGCCAGCAGCCAACCGGGACAGGGGAGGGACACTGAAGCTTTCTTT. Translation gives CASSQPGQGRDTEAFF. The J gene is TRBJ1-1, the V gene TRBV5-1, with 10 bases aligning to TRBD1. The CDR3 is made up of 16 amino acids. V shed 4 bases, J shed 3 bases, and the junction held 9 bases outside the gene matches. Per the germline V gene, CDR1 is SGHRS and CDR2 is YFSETQ.

This clone was recorded a few times. The V call is TRBV27, the J call TRBJ2-1, with a weak D call TRBD2 (5 bases). The CDR3 runs 13 residues. Germline V gene data show CDR1 as MNHEY and CDR2 as SMNVEV (reference sequence). V shed 6 bases and J shed 5 bases, with 11 bases lying between them. CDR3 residues: CASSPMRDNEQFF. Here the CDR3 DNA reads TGTGCCAGCAGCCCCATGCGGGACAATGAGCAGTTCTTC.

The chain employs TRBV14 and TRBJ2-7; possibly TRBD1 for D (5 bases). This CDR3 has 15 amino acids. Germline V lookup: CDR1 SGHDN, CDR2 FVKESK. Trimming cost V 0 bases and J 2 bases, with 11 bases left between them. The CDR3 spells CASSQEPGPTYEQYF. CDR3 DNA: TGTGCCAGCAGCCAAGAGCCAGGGCCCACCTACGAGCAGTACTTC.

This rearrangement joins TRBV4-3 to TRBJ2-2; the D gene is possibly TRBD1 (6 bases). Per the germline V gene, CDR1 is LGHNA and CDR2 is YSLEER. There are 16 residues in the CDR3. The ends were cut back, 4 bases at V and 4 bases at J, with 16 bases in the middle. The CDR3 DNA sequence: TGCGCCAGCAGCCCCGGGACACTAGAGGCCACCGGGGAGCTGTTTTTT. Translating gives CASSPGTLEATGELFF.

The chain has TRBV5-4 and TRBJ2-5; D remains unclear. V lost 1 base and J 2 bases, leaving 15 bases between the germline ends. Germline V gene data show CDR1 as SGHNT and CDR2 as YYREEE (reference sequence). The CDR3 is made up of 16 amino acids. CDR3 bases: TGTGCCAGCAGCTTGAATAGTTCTAAACCTCAAGAGACCCAGTACTTC. Translating it yields CASSLNSSKPQETQYF.

CDR3 bases: TGTGCCAGCAGCTTAGCGGGGCGTGAGCAGTACTTC. It encodes CASSLAGREQYF. The rearrangement links TRBV7-6 to TRBJ2-7, with D possibly being TRBD1 (5 bases). Germline CDR1 is SGHVS and CDR2 is FNYEAQ. This CDR3 contains 12 residues. Trimming cost V 0 bases and J 7 bases, with 7 bases left between them.

Details on this clone: At one of its ends the junction is not consistent with the germline gene, which may arise from a read error. This chain uses TRBV5-3 with TRBJ2-1; D possibly corresponds to TRBD2 (5 bases). TRBV5-3 is classed as an ORF, of uncertain function. The CDR3 extends over 13 amino acids. Here the CDR3 DNA reads TGCCTATGGTGGGAGAGCTCCTACAATGAGCAGTTCTTC. Its translation: CLWWESSYNEQFF.

Comment on this clone: One end of the junction is discordant with germline, which a read error may explain. The V gene is TRBV15, the J gene TRBJ2-1; 8 positions match TRBD2. This CDR3 is 15 amino acids long. Per germline, CDR1 LNHNV and CDR2 YYDKDF (reference sequence). In DNA form, the CDR3 reads TGTGCCCCCAGCAGAGCGAGGACTAGCTCCGATGAGCAGTTCTTC. Amino acids: CAPSRARTSSDEQFF.

The genes are TRBV7-8 and TRBJ1-2, with D perhaps TRBD1 (6 bases). This CDR3 region has 15 residues. CDR1 is SGHVS and CDR2 is FQNEAQ in the germline V gene. With 1 base removed from V and 4 bases from J, the gap between germline ends came to 13 bases. CDR3 protein: CASSLGTASLYGYTF. CDR3 nucleotides: TGTGCCAGCAGCTTAGGGACAGCGAGCCTCTATGGCTACACCTTC.

The chain recombines TRBV19 with TRBJ2-7; 8 positions match TRBD1. This CDR3 spans 13 amino acids. V shed 6 bases and J 4 bases; nucleotides not matched to a gene: 5. CDR1 and CDR2 from the germline V gene are LNHDA and SQIVND (reference sequence). The CDR3 DNA reads TGTGCCAGTAGCCACAGGGGGTTGTACGAGCAGTACTTC. This translates into CASSHRGLYEQYF. Looking up the rest from reference TRBV19 and TRBJ2-7 gives the full variable domain: DGGITQSPKYLFRKEGQNVTLSCEQNLNHDAMYWYRQDPGQGLRLIYYSQIVNDFQKGDIAEGYSVSREKKESFPLTVTSAQKNPTAFYLCASSHRGLYEQYFGPGTRLTVT.

The V call is TRBV27, the J call TRBJ2-7; 9 bases agree with TRBD2. The germline V gene encodes CDR1 MNHEY and CDR2 SMNVEV (reference sequence). Trimming removed 6 bases from V and 10 bases from J; junction bases left unmatched: 13. The CDR3 spans 14 residues. The CDR3 DNA is TGTGCCAGCAGCGTTGGGGGGACTAGCACCCTTCAGTACTTC. It encodes CASSVGGTSTLQYF.

This chain links TRBV18 with TRBJ2-5; TRBD2 aligns across 14 bases. The CDR3 is 16 residues long. Germline assignment: CDR1 KGHSH and CDR2 LQKENI. Germline trimming cut 2 bases from V and 6 bases from J; bases unmatched to any gene: 5. In DNA form, the CDR3 reads TGTGCCAGCTCACCAGACGGGACTAGCGGGAGCCAGACCCAGTACTTC. Translated: CASSPDGTSGSQTQYF.

This sequence joins TRBV6-5 and TRBJ2-5, with a tentative D call TRBD2 (6 bases). The DNA end is more similar to TRBJ2-7, so the J call may be wrong. CDR3 length: 15 amino acids. Per germline, CDR1 MNHEY and CDR2 SVGAGI. The CDR3 DNA reads TGTGCCAGCAGTTACGGAGGGGTCCCACCCTACGAGCAGTACTTC. Translated, it gives CASSYGGVPPYEQYF.

This chain joins TRBV30 and TRBJ1-1; D uncertain. The germline V gene has CDR1 GTSNPN and CDR2 SVGIG (reference sequence). Trimming stripped 3 bases from V and 7 bases from J, with 9 bases between. CDR3 size: 11 residues. The CDR3, as DNA: TGTGCCTGGAGACCCCGGTTTGAAGCTTTCTTT. It yields the protein CAWRPRFEAFF.

This chain connects TRBV4-1 to TRBJ2-3, with a weak D call TRBD2 (5 bases). The V gene lost 0 bases and the J gene lost 3 bases, with 10 bases spanning the gap. This CDR3 spans 15 amino acids. Germline CDR1 reads MGHRA; CDR2 reads YSYEKL. This CDR3 is CASSQDSGTTDTQYF. DNA for the CDR3: TGCGCCAGCAGCCAAGATTCGGGAACAACAGATACGCAGTATTTT.

This sequence joins TRBV4-3 and TRBJ2-6; 8 bases match TRBD1. This CDR3 has 21 residues. Germline assignment: CDR1 LGHNA and CDR2 YSLEER. The junction had 15 bases not matched to a gene; V was cut back by 0 bases and J by 2 bases. CDR3: CASSQDREDRAKFAGANVLTF. CDR3 coding DNA: TGCGCCAGCAGCCAAGATCGCGAGGACAGGGCCAAATTTGCTGGGGCCAACGTCCTGACTTTC.

This clone was found once. The V gene is TRBV6-4, the J gene TRBJ2-4, with a tentative D call TRBD2 (6 bases). The CDR3 spans 16 residues. Trimming pared 6 bases from V and 0 bases from J, leaving 15 bases between. The germline gives CDR1 MRHNA, CDR2 SNTAGT. The CDR3 sequence is CASRTSLHLAKNIQYF. CDR3 DNA sequence: TGTGCCAGCAGGACTAGTTTACACCTAGCCAAAAACATTCAGTACTTC.

The genes are TRBV4-2 and TRBJ2-5, with 9 bases fitting TRBD2. The V and J ends lost 1 base and 5 bases, in that order; junction bases with no gene match: 14. CDR1 LGHNA and CDR2 YNFKEQ come from the germline V gene. The length of the CDR3 is 18 residues. The CDR3 DNA sequence: TGTGCCAGCAGCCAAGGAACACTAGCGGGCTTAGGGAAGGAGACCCAGTACTTC. It codes for CASSQGTLAGLGKETQYF.

In its sample, this clone was seen once. The gene calls are TRBV30 and TRBJ2-4; TRBD2 might be the D (6 bases). Per the germline V gene, CDR1 is GTSNPN and CDR2 is SVGIG (reference sequence). The CDR3 sequence is 15 residues long. V lost 3 bases and J 9 bases, leaving 21 bases between the germline ends. This CDR3 is CAWRSGSAGQGIQYF. CDR3 in DNA: TGTGCCTGGAGGTCGGGCAGCGCGGGGCAGGGCATTCAGTACTTC.

This clone occurred once. At one end, the junction sequence differs from germline, possibly due to a read error. The rearrangement joins TRBV14 to TRBJ2-7, with TRBD2 identical over 12 bases. The germline CDR1 and CDR2 sequences are SGHDN and FVKESK. The CDR3 consists of 17 residues. The CDR3 DNA reads as TGTGCCAGCAGCCAAATACTCGGACTAGCGGGATCCTCCGAGCAGTACTTC. Its protein product is CASSQILGLAGSSEQYF.

This clone was detected only a few times. The chain uses TRBV6-1 and TRBJ2-7; D is possibly TRBD1 (8 bases). Per the germline V gene, CDR1 is MNHNS and CDR2 is SASEGT. The CDR3 totals 13 residues. The germline V and J ends were trimmed by 7 bases and 4 bases, with 14 bases remaining between them. CDR3 nucleotide sequence: TGTGCCAGCATGTCACAGGGGGGGTACGAGCAGTACTTC. Translated, it gives CASMSQGGYEQYF.